These 8 T cell receptor beta chains originate from one sample sequenced in a study of identical twins. TCRdb re-called the 5' RACE reads with MiXCR, one entry per CDR3 protein. This sample has hundreds of thousands of distinct CDR3 sequences; just under 9.5% occur once, and the top ten carry 6% to 8.5%. The sample was also linked to a second study, of yellow fever vaccine responses in identical twins.

What was sequenced was CD8+ T cells sorted from blood. Every receptor here comes from a woman under 30 in good health.

This clonotype was counted at least ten times. V is TRBV5-1 and J is TRBJ1-2, with D unresolved. CDR1 is SGHRS, CDR2 YFSETQ, per germline. This CDR3 contains 13 residues. With 5 bases removed from V and 0 bases from J, the gap between germline ends came to 8 bases. The CDR3: CASSFGTNYGYTF. CDR3 nucleotides: TGCGCCAGCAGTTTTGGCACTAACTATGGCTACACCTTC.

This clonotype was counted between two and nine times. V and J are TRBV20-1 and TRBJ2-1; 10 bases are shared with TRBD2. CDR1 and CDR2 (germline): DFQATT, SNEGSKA (reference sequence). V lost 4 bases to trimming and J lost 8 bases; unmatched junction nucleotides: 14. The CDR3 contains 16 residues. The CDR3, as DNA: TGCAGTGCTAACCAACGGGGGACTAGCGTTTACGATGAGCAGTTCTTC. It codes for CSANQRGTSVYDEQFF.

Ten or more counts support this clonotype. The chain is built from TRBV27 and TRBJ1-2; TRBD1 matches 7 bases. The junction had 8 bases not matched to a gene; V was cut back by 6 bases and J by 7 bases. From germline, CDR1 is MNHEY and CDR2 SMNVEV (reference sequence). The CDR3 extends over 13 amino acids. CDR3 DNA: TGTGCCAGCAGCCGAGGACAGGTCGGTGGCTACACCTTC. Its translation is CASSRGQVGGYTF.

This clonotype was counted a few times. The rearrangement uses TRBV27 and TRBJ1-2, with 7 bases matching TRBD1. CDR1 MNHEY and CDR2 SMNVEV come from the germline V gene (reference sequence). The CDR3 has 13 amino acids. The J segment lost 4 bases and the V segment lost 6 bases, leaving 5 bases of the junction unmatched. The CDR3 protein is CASSLGGTYGYTF. For the CDR3, the DNA is TGTGCCAGCAGCTTAGGGGGCACCTATGGCTACACCTTC.

J is TRBJ2-7 and V is TRBV10-3; 7 bases are a match to TRBD1. Germline trimming cut 6 bases from V and 2 bases from J; bases unmatched to any gene: 4. CDR1 and CDR2 (germline): ENHRY, SYGVKD. This CDR3 contains 13 residues. CDR3 residues: CAISWGQTYEQYF. DNA for the CDR3: TGTGCCATCAGCTGGGGACAGACCTACGAGCAGTACTTC.

In this sample, this clonotype turned up many times. The V call is TRBV25-1, the J call TRBJ2-1; weak D call: TRBD2 (6 bases). Germline lookup yields CDR1 MGHDK and CDR2 SYGVNS. The V gene lost 0 bases and the J gene lost 5 bases, with 17 bases spanning the gap. The CDR3 extends over 17 amino acids. The CDR3 here is CASSEYPLGREDNEQFF. The CDR3 DNA reads as TGTGCCAGCAGTGAATACCCCCTGGGCAGGGAGGACAATGAGCAGTTCTTC.

Concerning this clonotype itself: One end of the junction fails to match germline, which may point to a read error. This chain uses TRBV24-1 with TRBJ2-2, with D possibly matching TRBD1 (6 bases). This CDR3 has 17 residues. Germline V gene data show CDR1 as KGHDR and CDR2 as SFDVKD. CDR3 protein: CTTSALPGQVNTGELFF. CDR3 bases: TGTACCACCAGTGCCTTACCGGGACAAGTGAACACCGGGGAGCTGTTTTTT.

The chain combines TRBV27 with TRBJ2-3; 9 bases align to TRBD2. V shed 7 bases, J shed 6 bases, and the junction held 8 bases outside the gene matches. The CDR3 is made up of 14 amino acids. Germline V gives CDR1 MNHEY, CDR2 SMNVEV (reference sequence). Here the CDR3 DNA reads TGTGCCAGCATTGCGGGGGGGCTCGGGGATACGCAGTATTTT. This translates into CASIAGGLGDTQYF.